This T cell receptor beta chain comes out of a study of blood T cells in healthy people across ages. The authors ran a second PCR of 7 to 11 cycles using a sample-barcoded 5' primer and a J-beta primer mix. Via MiXCR, TCRdb re-called the 5' RACE reads, giving one row per CDR3 protein. This sample has 650,000 to 800,000 distinct CDR3 sequences; around two fifths occur once, and the top ten carry about a fifth. This clonotype came up a few times. The CDR3 has 14 amino acids. The V and J ends lost 6 bases and 6 bases, in that order; junction bases with no gene match: 6. The authors extracted at least 6 micrograms of total RNA per sample.

The chain employs TRBV12-3 or TRBV12-4 and TRBJ1-2; 11 bases are shared with TRBD1. This sequence was found in a man aged 60 to 69 in good health. The sequenced material came from blood. The DNA for the CDR3 is TGTGCCAGCAGAATCGGACAGGGGGCGAATGGCTACACCTTC. Its protein product is CASRIGQGANGYTF.